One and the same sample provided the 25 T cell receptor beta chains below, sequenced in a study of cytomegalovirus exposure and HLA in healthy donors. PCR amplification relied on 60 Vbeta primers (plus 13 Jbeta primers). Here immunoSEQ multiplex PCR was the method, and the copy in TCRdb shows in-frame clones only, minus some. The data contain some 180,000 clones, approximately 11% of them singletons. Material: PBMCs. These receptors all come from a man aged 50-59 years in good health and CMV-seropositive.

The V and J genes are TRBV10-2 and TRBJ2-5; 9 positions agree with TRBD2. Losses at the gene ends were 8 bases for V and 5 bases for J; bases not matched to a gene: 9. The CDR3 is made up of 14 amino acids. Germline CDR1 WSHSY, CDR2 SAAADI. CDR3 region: CASGVSGGEETQYF. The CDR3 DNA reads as TGCGCCAGCGGGGTTAGCGGGGGAGAGGAGACCCAGTACTTC.

The CDR3 nucleotides read TGTGCCATCAGTGGGTTGGGAACAGGGAATTCACCCCTCCACTTT. Translating it yields CAISGLGTGNSPLHF. The chain uses TRBV10-3 and TRBJ1-6; possibly TRBD1 for D (6 bases). The germline V gene has CDR1 ENHRY and CDR2 SYGVKD. Between the trimmed V and J ends, which lost 4 bases and 7 bases, there was a span of 14 bases. This CDR3 is built from 15 residues.

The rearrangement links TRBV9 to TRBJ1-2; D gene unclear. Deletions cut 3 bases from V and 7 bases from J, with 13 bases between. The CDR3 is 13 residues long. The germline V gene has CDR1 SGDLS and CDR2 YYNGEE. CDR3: CASSAPSLSGYTF. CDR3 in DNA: TGTGCCAGCAGCGCACCCTCCCTAAGTGGCTACACCTTC.

Here the CDR3 DNA reads TGTGCCAGCAGCGCTCGGGGGGCTAGCGATGAGCAGTTCTTC. It codes for CASSARGASDEQFF. The chain employs TRBV6-1 and TRBJ2-1; D may be TRBD2 (7 bases). Trimming removed 6 bases at V and 8 bases at J, with 17 bases between. The CDR3 is made up of 14 amino acids. The germline gives CDR1 MNHNS, CDR2 SASEGT.

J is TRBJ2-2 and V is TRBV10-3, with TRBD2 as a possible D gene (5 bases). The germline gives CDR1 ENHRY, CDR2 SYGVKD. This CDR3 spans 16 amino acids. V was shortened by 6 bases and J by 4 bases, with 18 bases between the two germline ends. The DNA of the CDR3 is TGTGCCATCAGCAAACCGGGTAGCGAGGGCACCGGGGAGCTGTTTTTT. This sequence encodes CAISKPGSEGTGELFF.

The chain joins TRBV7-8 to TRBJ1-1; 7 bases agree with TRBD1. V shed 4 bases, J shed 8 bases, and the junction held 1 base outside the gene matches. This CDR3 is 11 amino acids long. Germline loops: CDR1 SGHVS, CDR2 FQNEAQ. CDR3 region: CASSSTGEAFF. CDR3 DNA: TGTGCCAGCAGCTCGACAGGGGAAGCTTTCTTT.

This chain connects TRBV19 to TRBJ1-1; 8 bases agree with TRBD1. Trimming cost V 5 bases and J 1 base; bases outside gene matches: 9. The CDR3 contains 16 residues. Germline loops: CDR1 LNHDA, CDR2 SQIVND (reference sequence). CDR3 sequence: CASSPTGGRWNTEAFF. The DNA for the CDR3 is TGTGCCAGTAGTCCAACAGGGGGGCGATGGAACACTGAAGCTTTCTTT.

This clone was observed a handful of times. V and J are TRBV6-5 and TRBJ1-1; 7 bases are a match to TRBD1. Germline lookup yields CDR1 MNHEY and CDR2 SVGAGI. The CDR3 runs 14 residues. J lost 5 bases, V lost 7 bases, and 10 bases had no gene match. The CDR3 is CASTLDRVQTEAFF. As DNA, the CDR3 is TGTGCCAGCACCCTAGACAGGGTTCAAACTGAAGCTTTCTTT.

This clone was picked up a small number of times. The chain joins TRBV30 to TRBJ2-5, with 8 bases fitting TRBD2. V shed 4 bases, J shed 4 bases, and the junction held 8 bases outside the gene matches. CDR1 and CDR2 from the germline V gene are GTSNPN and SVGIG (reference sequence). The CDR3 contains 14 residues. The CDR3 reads CAWNRGGPGETQYF. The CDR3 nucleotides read TGTGCCTGGAATCGGGGGGGCCCGGGAGAGACCCAGTACTTC. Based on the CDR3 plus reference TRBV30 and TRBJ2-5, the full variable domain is SQTIHQWPATLVQPVGSPLSLECTVEGTSNPNLYWYRQAAGRGLQLLFYSVGIGQISSEVPQNLSASRPQDRQFILSSKKLLLSDSGFYLCAWNRGGPGETQYFGPGTRLLVL.

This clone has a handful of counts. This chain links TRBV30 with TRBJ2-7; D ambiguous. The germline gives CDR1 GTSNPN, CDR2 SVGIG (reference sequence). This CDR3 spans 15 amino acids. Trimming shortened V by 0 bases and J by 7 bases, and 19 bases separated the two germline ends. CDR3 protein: CAWSVLRGLAREQYF. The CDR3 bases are TGTGCCTGGAGTGTACTTAGAGGTCTGGCGCGGGAGCAGTACTTC.

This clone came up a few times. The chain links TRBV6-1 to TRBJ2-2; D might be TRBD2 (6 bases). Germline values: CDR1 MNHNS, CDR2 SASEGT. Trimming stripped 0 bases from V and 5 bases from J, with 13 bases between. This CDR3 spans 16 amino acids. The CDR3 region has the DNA TGTGCCAGCAGTGAAGCGCGGGGCAGTCCGACCGGGGAGCTGTTTTTT. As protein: CASSEARGSPTGELFF.

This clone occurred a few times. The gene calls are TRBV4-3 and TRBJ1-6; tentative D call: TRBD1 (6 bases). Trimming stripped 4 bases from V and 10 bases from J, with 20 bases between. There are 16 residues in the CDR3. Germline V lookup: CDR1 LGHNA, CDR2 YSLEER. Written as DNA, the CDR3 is TGCGCCAGCAGCCCTGGGGGGGCACAGACTACCTCACCCCTCCACTTT. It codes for CASSPGGAQTTSPLHF.

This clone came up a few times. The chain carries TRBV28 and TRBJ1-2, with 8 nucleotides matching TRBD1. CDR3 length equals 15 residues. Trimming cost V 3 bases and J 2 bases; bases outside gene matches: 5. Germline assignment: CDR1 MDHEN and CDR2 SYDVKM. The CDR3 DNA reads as TGTGCCAGCAGTTTCTCCGACAGGGGAAACTATGGCTACACCTTC. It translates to CASSFSDRGNYGYTF.

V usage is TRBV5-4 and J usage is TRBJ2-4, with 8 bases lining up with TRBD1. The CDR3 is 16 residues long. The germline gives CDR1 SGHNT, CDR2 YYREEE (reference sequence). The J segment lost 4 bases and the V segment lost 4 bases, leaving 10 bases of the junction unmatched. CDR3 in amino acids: CASSARGQGGKNIQYF. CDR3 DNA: TGTGCCAGCAGCGCGCGAGGACAGGGAGGAAAAAACATTCAGTACTTC.

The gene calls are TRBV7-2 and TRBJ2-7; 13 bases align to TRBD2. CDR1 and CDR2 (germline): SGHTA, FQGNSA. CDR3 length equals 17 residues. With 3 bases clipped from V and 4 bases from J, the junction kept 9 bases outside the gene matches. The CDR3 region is CASSFRTSGGFIYEQYF. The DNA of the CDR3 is TGTGCCAGCAGCTTCCGGACTAGCGGGGGTTTCATATACGAGCAGTACTTC.

For the CDR3, the DNA is TGCGCCAGCAGCTTGGCCGGGACAGACTACGAGCAGTACGTC. This translates into CASSLAGTDYEQYV. The chain joins TRBV5-1 to TRBJ2-7, with 7 bases identical to TRBD1. Germline-derived CDR1 and CDR2 are SGHRS and YFSETQ. The length of the CDR3 is 14 residues. With 0 bases clipped from V and 3 bases from J, the junction kept 3 bases outside the gene matches.

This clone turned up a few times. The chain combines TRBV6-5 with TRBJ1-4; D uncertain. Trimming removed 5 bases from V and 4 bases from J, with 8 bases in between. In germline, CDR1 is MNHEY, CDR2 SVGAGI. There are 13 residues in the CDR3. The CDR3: CASSTVNNEKLFF. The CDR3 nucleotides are TGTGCCAGCAGTACGGTCAATAATGAAAAACTGTTTTTT.

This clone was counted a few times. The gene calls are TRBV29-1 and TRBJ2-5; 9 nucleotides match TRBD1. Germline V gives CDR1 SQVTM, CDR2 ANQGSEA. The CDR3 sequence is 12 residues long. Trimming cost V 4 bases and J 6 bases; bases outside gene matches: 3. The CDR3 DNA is TGCAGCGTTGGACAGGGGGGACAGACCCAGTACTTC. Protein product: CSVGQGGQTQYF.

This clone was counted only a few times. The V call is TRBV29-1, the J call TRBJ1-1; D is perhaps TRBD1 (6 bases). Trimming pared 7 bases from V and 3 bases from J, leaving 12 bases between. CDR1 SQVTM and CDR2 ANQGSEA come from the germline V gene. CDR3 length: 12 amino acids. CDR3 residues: CSALTGYTEAFF. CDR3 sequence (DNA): TGCAGCGCGCTCACAGGGTACACTGAAGCTTTCTTT.

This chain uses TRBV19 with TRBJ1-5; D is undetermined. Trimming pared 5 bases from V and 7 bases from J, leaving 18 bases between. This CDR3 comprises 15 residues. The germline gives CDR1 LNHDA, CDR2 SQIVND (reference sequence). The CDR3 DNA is TGTGCCAGTAGTTTTTCTGACACCAACAACCAGCCCCAGCATTTT. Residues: CASSFSDTNNQPQHF.

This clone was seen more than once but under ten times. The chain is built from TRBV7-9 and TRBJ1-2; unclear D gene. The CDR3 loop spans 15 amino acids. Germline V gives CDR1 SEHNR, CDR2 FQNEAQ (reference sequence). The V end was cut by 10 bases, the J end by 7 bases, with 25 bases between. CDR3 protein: CATPVEGLPKSGYTF. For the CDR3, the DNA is TGTGCCACCCCGGTGGAGGGTCTTCCTAAAAGTGGCTACACCTTC.

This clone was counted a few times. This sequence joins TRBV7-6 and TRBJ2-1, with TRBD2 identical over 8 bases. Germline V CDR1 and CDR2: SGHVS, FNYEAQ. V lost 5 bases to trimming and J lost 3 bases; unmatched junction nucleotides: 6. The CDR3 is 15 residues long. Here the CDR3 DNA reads TGTGCCAGCAGCCTCGTAGCGGGGCTCTACAATGAGCAGTTCTTC. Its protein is CASSLVAGLYNEQFF.

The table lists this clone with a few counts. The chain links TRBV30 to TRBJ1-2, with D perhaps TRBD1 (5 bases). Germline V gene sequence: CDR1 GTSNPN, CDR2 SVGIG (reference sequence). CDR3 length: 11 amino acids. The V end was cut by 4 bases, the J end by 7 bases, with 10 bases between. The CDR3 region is CAWTWGGGYTF. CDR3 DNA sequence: TGTGCCTGGACCTGGGGGGGTGGCTACACCTTC. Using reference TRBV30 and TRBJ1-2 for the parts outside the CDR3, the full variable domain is SQTIHQWPATLVQPVGSPLSLECTVEGTSNPNLYWYRQAAGRGLQLLFYSVGIGQISSEVPQNLSASRPQDRQFILSSKKLLLSDSGFYLCAWTWGGGYTFGSGTRLTVV.

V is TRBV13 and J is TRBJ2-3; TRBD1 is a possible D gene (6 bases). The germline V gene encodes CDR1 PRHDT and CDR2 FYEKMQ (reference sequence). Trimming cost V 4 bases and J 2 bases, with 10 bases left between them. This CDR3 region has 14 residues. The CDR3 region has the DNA TGTGCCAGCAGCTCCACAGGGACCACAGATACGCAGTATTTT. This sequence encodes CASSSTGTTDTQYF. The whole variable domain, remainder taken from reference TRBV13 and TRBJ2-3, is AAGVIQSPRHLIKEKRETATLKCYPIPRHDTVYWYQQGPGQDPQFLISFYEKMQSDKGSIPDRFSAQQFSDYHSELNMSSLELGDSALYFCASSSTGTTDTQYFGPGTRLTVL.

The CDR3 bases are TGTGCCAGCAGCGTGTCCCCGACTAGCGGACAAGAGACCCAGTACTTC. Protein: CASSVSPTSGQETQYF. This chain uses TRBV9 with TRBJ2-5, with 9 bases identical to TRBD2. The CDR3 has 16 amino acids. V was pared by 2 bases and J by 2 bases, with 7 bases of the junction left unmatched. Germline CDR1 is SGDLS and CDR2 is YYNGEE. Complete variable domain (other parts from reference TRBV9 and TRBJ2-5): DSGVTQTPKHLITATGQRVTLRCSPRSGDLSVYWYQQSLDQGLQFLIQYYNGEERAKGNILERFSAQQFPDLHSELNLSSLELGDSALYFCASSVSPTSGQETQYFGPGTRLLVL.